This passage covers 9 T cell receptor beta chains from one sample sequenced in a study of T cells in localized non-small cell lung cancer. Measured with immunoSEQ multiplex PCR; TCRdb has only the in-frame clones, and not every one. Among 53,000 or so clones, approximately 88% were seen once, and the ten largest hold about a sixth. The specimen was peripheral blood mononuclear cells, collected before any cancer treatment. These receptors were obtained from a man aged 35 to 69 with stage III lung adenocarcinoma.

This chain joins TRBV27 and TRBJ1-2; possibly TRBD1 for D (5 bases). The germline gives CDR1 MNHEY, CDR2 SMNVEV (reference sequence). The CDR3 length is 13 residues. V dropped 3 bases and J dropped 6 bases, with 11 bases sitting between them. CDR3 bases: TGTGCCAGCAGTTTGTGGGGCCGGGATGGCTACACCTTC. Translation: CASSLWGRDGYTF.

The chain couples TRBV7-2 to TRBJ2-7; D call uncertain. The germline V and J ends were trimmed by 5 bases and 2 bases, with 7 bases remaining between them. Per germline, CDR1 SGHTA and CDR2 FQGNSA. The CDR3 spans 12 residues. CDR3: CASSQATYEQYF. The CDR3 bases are TGTGCCAGCAGCCAGGCGACCTACGAGCAGTACTTC.

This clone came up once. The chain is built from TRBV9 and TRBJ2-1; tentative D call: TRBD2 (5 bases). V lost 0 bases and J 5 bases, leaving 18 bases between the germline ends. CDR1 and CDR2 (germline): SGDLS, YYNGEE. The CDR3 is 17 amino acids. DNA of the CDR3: TGTGCCAGCAGCGTAGTCGGGTTCGGGATTGCTGACAATGAGCAGTTCTTC. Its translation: CASSVVGFGIADNEQFF.

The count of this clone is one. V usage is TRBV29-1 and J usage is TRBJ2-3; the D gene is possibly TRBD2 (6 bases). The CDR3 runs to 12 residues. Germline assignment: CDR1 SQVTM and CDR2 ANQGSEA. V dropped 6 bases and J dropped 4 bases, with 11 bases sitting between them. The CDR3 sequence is CSVEPSADTQYF. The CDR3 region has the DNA TGCAGCGTCGAGCCTAGCGCAGATACGCAGTATTTT.

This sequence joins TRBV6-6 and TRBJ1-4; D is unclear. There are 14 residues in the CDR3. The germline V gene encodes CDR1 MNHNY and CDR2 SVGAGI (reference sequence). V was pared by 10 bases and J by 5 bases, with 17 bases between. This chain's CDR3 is CATTRAAENEKLFF. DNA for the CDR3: TGTGCCACCACGAGGGCCGCAGAAAATGAAAAACTGTTTTTT.

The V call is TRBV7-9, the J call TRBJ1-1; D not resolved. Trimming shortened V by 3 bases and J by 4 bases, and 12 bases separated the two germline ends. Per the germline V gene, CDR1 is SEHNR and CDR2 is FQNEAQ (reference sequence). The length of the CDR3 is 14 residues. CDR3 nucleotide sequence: TGTGCCAGCAGCTTTGAGGGTGGGAGCACTGAAGCTTTCTTT. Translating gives CASSFEGGSTEAFF.

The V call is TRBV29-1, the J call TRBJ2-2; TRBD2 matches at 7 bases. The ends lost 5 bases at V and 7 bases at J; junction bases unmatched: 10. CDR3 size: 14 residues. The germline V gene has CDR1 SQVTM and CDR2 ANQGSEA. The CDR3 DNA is TGCAGCGTTAACCAGAACGTAGCGGGCGGGGAGCTGTTTTTT. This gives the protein CSVNQNVAGGELFF.

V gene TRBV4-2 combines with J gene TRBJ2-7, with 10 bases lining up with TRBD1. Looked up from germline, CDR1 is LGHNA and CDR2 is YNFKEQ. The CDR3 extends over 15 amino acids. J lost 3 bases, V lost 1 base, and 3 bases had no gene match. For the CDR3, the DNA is TGTGCCAGCAGCCAAGGGACAGGGGGGAACTACGAGCAGTACTTC. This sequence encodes CASSQGTGGNYEQYF.

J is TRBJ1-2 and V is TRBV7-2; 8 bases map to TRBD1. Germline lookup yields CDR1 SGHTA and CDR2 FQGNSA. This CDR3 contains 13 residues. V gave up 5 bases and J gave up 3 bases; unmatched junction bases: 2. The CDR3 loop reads CASSTDRDYGYTF. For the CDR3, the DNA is TGTGCCAGCAGCACGGACAGGGACTATGGCTACACCTTC. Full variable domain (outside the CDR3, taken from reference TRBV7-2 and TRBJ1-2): GAGVSQSPSNKVTEKGKDVELRCDPISGHTALYWYRQSLGQGLEFLIYFQGNSAPDKSGLPSDRFSAERTGGSVSTLTIQRTQQEDSAVYLCASSTDRDYGYTFGSGTRLTVV.